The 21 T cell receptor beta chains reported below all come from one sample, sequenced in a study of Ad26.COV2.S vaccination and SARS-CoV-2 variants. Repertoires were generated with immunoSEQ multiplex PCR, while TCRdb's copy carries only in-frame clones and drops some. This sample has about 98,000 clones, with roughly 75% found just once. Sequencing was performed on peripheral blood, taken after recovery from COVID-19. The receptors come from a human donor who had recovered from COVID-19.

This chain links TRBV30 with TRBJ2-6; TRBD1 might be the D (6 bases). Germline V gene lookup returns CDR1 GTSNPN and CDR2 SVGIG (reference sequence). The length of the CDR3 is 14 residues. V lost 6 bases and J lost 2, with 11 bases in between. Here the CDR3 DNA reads TGTGCCTGTACCAGGGGTGCTGGGGCCAACGTCCTGACTTTC. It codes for CACTRGAGANVLTF.

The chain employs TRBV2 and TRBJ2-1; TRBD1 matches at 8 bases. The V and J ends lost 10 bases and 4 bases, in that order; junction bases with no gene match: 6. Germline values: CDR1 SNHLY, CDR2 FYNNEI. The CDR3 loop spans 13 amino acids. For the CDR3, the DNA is TGTGCCACGAGGGGGGACAGGTACAATGAGCAGTTCTTC. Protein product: CATRGDRYNEQFF.

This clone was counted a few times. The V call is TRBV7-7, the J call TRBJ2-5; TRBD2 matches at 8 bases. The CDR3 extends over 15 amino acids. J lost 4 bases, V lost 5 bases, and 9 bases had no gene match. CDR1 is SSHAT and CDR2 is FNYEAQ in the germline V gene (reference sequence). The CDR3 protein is CASSLQRGSSETQYF. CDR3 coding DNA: TGTGCCAGCAGCCTTCAGCGGGGGTCGTCAGAGACCCAGTACTTC.

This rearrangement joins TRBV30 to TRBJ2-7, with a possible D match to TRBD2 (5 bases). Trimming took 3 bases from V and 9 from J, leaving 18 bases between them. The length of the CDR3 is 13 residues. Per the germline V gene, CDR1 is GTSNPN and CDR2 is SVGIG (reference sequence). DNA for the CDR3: TGTGCCTGGAGAGAATTCGACCGGGGTCTGCAGTACTTC. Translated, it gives CAWREFDRGLQYF.

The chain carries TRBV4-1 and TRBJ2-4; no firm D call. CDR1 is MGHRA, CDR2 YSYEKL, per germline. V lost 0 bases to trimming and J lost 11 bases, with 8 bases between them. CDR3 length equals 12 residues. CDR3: CASSQDGVFQYF. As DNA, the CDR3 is TGCGCCAGCAGCCAAGATGGTGTCTTTCAGTACTTC.

CDR3 residues: CAWSVRTVIYSPLHF. The CDR3 DNA follows: TGTGCCTGGAGTGTGCGGACGGTAATTTATTCACCCCTCCACTTT. The chain combines TRBV30 with TRBJ1-6; D not certain. V was trimmed by 0 bases and J by 8 bases, leaving 14 bases between them. CDR3 length equals 15 residues. The germline gives CDR1 GTSNPN, CDR2 SVGIG (reference sequence).

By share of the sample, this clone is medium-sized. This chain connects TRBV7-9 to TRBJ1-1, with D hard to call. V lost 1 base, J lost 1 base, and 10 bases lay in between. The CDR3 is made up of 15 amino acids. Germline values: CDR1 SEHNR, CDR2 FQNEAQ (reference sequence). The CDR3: CASSLGTPGNTEAFF. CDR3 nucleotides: TGTGCCAGCAGCTTAGGAACCCCGGGGAACACTGAAGCTTTCTTT.

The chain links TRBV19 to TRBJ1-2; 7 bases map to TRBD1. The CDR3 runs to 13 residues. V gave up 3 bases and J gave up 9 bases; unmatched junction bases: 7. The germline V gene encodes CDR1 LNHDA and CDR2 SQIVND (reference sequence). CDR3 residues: CASSMGTEVSYTF. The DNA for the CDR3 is TGTGCCAGTAGTATGGGGACAGAAGTTAGCTACACCTTC. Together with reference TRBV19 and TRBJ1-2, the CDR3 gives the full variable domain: DGGITQSPKYLFRKEGQNVTLSCEQNLNHDAMYWYRQDPGQGLRLIYYSQIVNDFQKGDIAEGYSVSREKKESFPLTVTSAQKNPTAFYLCASSMGTEVSYTFGSGTRLTVV.

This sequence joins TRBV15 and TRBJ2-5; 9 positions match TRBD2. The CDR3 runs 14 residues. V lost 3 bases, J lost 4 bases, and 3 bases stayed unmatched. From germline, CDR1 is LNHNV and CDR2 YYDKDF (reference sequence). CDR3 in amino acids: CATSSEGLAETQYF. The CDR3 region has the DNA TGTGCCACCAGCAGTGAGGGACTAGCAGAGACCCAGTACTTC.

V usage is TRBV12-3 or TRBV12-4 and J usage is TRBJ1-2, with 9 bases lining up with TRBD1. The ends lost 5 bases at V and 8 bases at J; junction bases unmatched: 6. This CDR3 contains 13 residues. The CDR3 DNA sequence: TGTGCCAGCAGTCCCGGGACAGGGAGAGGCTACACCTTC. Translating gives CASSPGTGRGYTF.

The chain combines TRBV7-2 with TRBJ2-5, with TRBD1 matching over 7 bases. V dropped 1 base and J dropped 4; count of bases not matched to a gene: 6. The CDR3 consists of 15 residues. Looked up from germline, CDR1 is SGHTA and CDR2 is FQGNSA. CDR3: CASSLGRQGRETQYF. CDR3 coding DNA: TGTGCCAGCAGCTTAGGGAGACAGGGCAGAGAGACCCAGTACTTC.

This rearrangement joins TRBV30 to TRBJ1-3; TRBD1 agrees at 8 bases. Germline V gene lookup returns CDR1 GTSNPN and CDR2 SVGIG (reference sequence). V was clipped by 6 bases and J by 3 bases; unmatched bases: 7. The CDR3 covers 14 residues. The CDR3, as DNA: TGTGCCTGTGCCCAGGGGGCGGATGGAAACACCATATATTTT. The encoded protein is CACAQGADGNTIYF.

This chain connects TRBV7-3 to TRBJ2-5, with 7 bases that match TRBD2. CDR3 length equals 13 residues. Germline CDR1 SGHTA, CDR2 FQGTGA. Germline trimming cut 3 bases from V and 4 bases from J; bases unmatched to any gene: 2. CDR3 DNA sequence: TGTGCCAGCAGCTTTTCGGGGGGAGAGACCCAGTACTTC. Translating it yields CASSFSGGETQYF.

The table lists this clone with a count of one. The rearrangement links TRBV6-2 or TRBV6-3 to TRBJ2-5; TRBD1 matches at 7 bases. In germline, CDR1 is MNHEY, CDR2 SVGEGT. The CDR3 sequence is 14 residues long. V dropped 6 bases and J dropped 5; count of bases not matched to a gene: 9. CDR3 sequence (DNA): TGTGCCAGCAGCCTAACAGGGGCCCGGGAGACCCAGTACTTC. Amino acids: CASSLTGARETQYF.

The CDR3 DNA sequence: TGTGCCTGGACCCACAGAGGGGCGCGTAACACCATATATTTT. This translates into CAWTHRGARNTIYF. The V gene is TRBV30, the J gene TRBJ1-3, with a possible D match to TRBD1 (5 bases). Trimming took 4 bases from V and 7 from J, leaving 17 bases between them. The germline CDR1 and CDR2 sequences are GTSNPN and SVGIG (reference sequence). CDR3 length: 14 residues.

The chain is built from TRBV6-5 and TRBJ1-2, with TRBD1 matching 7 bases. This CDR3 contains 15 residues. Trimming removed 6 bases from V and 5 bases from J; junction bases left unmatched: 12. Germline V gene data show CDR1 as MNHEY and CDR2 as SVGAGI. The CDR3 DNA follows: TGTGCCAGCAGACCAAGTGGACAGGCGGGGTATGGCTACACCTTC. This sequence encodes CASRPSGQAGYGYTF.

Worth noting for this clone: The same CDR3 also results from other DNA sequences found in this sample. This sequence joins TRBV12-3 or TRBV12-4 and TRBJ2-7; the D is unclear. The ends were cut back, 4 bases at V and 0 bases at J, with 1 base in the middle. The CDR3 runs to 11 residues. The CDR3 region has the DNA TGTGCCAGCAGTTCCTCCTACGAGCAGTACTTC. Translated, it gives CASSSSYEQYF.

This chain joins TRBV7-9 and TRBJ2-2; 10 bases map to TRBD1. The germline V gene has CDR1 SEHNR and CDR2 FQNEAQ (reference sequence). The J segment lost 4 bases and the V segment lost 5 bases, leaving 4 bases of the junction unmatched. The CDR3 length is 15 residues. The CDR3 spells CASSPTGGFTGELFF. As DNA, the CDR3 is TGTGCCAGCAGCCCGACAGGGGGCTTCACCGGGGAGCTGTTTTTT.

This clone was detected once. Here the CDR3 reads CAWTPTDYGYTF. CDR3 bases: TGTGCCTGGACCCCCACAGACTATGGCTACACCTTC. The V gene is TRBV30, the J gene TRBJ1-2; D remains unclear. Germline V gives CDR1 GTSNPN, CDR2 SVGIG (reference sequence). V was pared by 4 bases and J by 3 bases, with 9 bases between. This CDR3 contains 12 residues.

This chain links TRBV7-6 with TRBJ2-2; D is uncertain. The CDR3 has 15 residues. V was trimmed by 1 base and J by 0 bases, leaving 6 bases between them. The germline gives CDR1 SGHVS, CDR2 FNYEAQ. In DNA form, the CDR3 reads TGTGCCAGCAGCTTAGGGCCGACGAACACCGGGGAGCTGTTTTTT. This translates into CASSLGPTNTGELFF.

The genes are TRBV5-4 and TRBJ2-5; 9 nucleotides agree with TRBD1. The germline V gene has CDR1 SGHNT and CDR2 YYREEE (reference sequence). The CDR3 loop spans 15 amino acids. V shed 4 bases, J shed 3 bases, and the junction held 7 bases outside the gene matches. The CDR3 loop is CASSVGQGWEETQYF. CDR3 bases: TGTGCCAGCAGCGTAGGACAGGGGTGGGAAGAGACCCAGTACTTC.